The sample holds a few counts of the clone carrying this TCR beta chain. Authors' data handling: Nucleated cell counts were estimated from reference gene primer amplification. Sequencing used immunoSEQ multiplex PCR; TCRdb keeps in-frame clones, though not all of them. V, J and clone size are those of that table, while D and trimming were read from the DNA. Found here are 50,000 to 65,000 clones, approximately 91% of them singletons; the top ten hold under 4%. The sample is drawn from a study of blood T cell repertoires in COVID-19. About the study: Collection of acute and convalescent COVID-19 samples took place in the United States, Italy and Spain. Nucleic acid was either cDNA or gDNA, and it came from T cells, B-cell-depleted T cells, or PBMCs.

Trimming shortened V by 0 bases and J by 3 bases, and 7 bases separated the two germline ends. The CDR3 is 14 amino acids. CDR1 and CDR2 from the germline V gene are SGHTS and YDEGEE. This chain links TRBV5-8 with TRBJ1-5; D not certain. This TCR came from a man between 65 and 85 years old with acute or convalescent COVID-19. Specimen: peripheral blood. The CDR3 reads CASSLGRYNQPQHF. The CDR3 nucleotides read TGTGCCAGCAGCTTGGGTAGATACAATCAGCCCCAGCATTTT. The whole variable domain, filled in from reference TRBV5-8 and TRBJ1-5, reads EAGVTQSPTHLIKTRGQQATLRCSPISGHTSVYWYQQALGLGLQFLLWYDEGEERNRGNFPPRFSGRQFPNYSSELNVNALELEDSALYLCASSLGRYNQPQHFGDGTRLSIL.